This T cell receptor (beta chain) was recorded in a study of T-cell reconstitution after alpha-beta-depleted transplantation in children. Study conclusions and caveats: It was surviving recipient T cells and thymic progenitors that gave some patients high TCRbeta diversity at day 60.

Comment on this clonotype: Its matching antigen is unknown.

Library preparation (for TCRbeta) was performed with unique molecular identifiers. TCRdb independently ran MiXCR on the PCR reads; one entry per CDR3 protein. The sample holds about 980,000 distinct CDR3 sequences, around 30% seen once. The CDR3 is 14 residues long. V was trimmed by 3 bases and J by 2 bases, leaving 8 bases between them. Per germline, CDR1 LNHNV and CDR2 YYDKDF (reference sequence). The sequence was collected from a boy younger than two who had a stem cell transplant for SCID, so the T cells may come from the graft donor. Specimen: PBMCs, mostly from graft donor cells, collected 360 days after TCRalphabeta/CD19-depleted stem cell transplant. V gene TRBV15 combines with J gene TRBJ2-1; D unresolved. The CDR3 DNA sequence: TGTGCCACCAGCAGTTGGGTAGCCTACAATGAGCAGTTCTTC. It is translated as CATSSWVAYNEQFF.